A selection of T cell receptor beta chains follows, all from one sample in a study of glioma-infiltrating T cells. Via MiXCR, TCRdb re-called the multiplex PCR reads, giving one row per CDR3 protein. The data show fewer than 90,000 distinct CDR3 sequences, approximately 22% seen once. Specimen: glioma tissue, nonneoplastic brain tissue, or PBMCs (not recorded which). The receptor set was obtained from a human donor with low-grade glioma or glioblastoma, undergoing nonglioma brain surgery, or in good health (not recorded which). CDR3s include the opening cysteine and the closing phenylalanine or tryptophan. Each record gives: J gene, V gene, CDR3 protein.

TRBJ2-7	TRBV6-2/TRBV6-3	CASERPSSYEQYF
TRBJ2-3	TRBV6-1	CASRTLSQGDTQYF
TRBJ1-1	TRBV18	CASSPETGLNTEAFF
TRBJ2-3	TRBV11-2	CASRIAGGGADTQYF
TRBJ2-5	TRBV10-2	CASSRRDRDETQYF
TRBJ1-2	TRBV18	CASSPHPPGQERSLTF
TRBJ2-7	TRBV29-1	CSVRGSGSQYF
TRBJ2-1	TRBV6-1	CASSSPGKAPYNEQFF
TRBJ2-1	TRBV2	CASSPHRGGGKPFF
TRBJ1-1	TRBV3-1	CASSALDRGLNTEAFF
TRBJ2-3	TRBV5-4	CASSLGTATDTQYF
TRBJ2-7	TRBV3-1	CASSQDVRRSEQYF
TRBJ1-5	TRBV7-2	CASSPWGSPSGNRPQHF
TRBJ1-1	TRBV7-9	CASSLQTAEAFF
TRBJ2-5	TRBV5-5	CASSARTGVGETQYF
TRBJ2-5	TRBV5-1	CASSQPGTRQETQYF
TRBJ2-3	TRBV24-1	CATSDPGTSGTDTQYF
TRBJ2-3	TRBV4-1	CASIPESSVRTDTQYF
TRBJ2-3	TRBV18	CASSPRRTDTQYF
TRBJ1-1	TRBV20-1	CSASRQGFMNTEAFF
TRBJ1-2	TRBV20-1	CSAGSTGTALRGYTF
TRBJ2-7	TRBV19	CASKLAGSHEQYF
TRBJ2-4	TRBV6-2/TRBV6-3	CASSLARGSLAKNIQYF
TRBJ2-1	TRBV9	CASSELAGVSSYNEQFF
TRBJ2-3	TRBV20-1	CSARFPTGGTDTQYF